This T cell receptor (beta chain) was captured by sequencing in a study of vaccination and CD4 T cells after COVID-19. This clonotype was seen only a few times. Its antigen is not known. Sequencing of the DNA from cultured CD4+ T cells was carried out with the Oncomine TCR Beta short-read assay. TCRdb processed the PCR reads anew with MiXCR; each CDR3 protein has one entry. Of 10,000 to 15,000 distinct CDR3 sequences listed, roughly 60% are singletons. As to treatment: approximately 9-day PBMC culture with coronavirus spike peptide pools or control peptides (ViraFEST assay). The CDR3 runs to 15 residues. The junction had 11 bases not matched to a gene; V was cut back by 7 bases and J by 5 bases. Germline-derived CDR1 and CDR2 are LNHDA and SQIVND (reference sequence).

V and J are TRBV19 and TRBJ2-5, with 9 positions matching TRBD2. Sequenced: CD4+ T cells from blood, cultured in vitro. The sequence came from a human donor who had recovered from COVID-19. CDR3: CASKLSGRSQETQYF. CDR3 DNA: TGTGCCAGTAAGTTGAGCGGGAGGTCCCAGGAGACCCAGTACTTC.